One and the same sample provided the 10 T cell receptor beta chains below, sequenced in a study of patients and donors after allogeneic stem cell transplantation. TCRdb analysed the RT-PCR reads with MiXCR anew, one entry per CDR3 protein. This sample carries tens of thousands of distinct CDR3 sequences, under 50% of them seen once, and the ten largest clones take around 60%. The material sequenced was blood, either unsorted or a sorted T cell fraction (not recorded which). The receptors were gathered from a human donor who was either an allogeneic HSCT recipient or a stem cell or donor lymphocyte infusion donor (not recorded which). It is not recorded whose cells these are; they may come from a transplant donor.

This CDR3 reads CASREGSGSYEQYF. The CDR3 DNA reads TGTGCCAGCAGAGAGGGGTCAGGGTCCTACGAGCAGTACTTC. The genes are TRBV12-3 or TRBV12-4 and TRBJ2-7; D possibly uses TRBD1 or TRBD2 (5 bases each). The CDR3 covers 14 residues. With 6 bases removed from V and 1 base from J, the gap between germline ends came to 13 bases.

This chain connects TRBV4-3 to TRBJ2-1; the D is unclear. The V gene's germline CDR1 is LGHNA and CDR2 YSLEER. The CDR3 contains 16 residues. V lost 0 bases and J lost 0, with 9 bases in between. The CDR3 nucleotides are TGCGCCAGCAGCCAAGATCACAGCAGCTCCTACAATGAGCAGTTCTTC. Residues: CASSQDHSSSYNEQFF.

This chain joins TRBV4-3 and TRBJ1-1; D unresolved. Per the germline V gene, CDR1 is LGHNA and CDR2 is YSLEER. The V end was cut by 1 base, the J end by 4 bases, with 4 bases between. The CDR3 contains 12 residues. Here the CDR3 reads CASSQGPTEAFF. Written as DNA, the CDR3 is TGCGCCAGCAGCCAAGGACCCACTGAAGCTTTCTTT.

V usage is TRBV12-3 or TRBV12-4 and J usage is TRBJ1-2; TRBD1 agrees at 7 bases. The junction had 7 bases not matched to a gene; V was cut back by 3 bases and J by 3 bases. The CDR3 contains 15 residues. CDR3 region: CASSFPGDSDYGYTF. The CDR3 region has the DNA TGTGCCAGCAGTTTCCCCGGGGACAGTGACTATGGCTACACCTTC.

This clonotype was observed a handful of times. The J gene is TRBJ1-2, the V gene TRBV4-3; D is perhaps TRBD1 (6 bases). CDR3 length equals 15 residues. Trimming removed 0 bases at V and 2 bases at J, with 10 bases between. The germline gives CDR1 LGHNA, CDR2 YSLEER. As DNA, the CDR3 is TGCGCCAGCAGCCAAGAGTCCACAGGGAACTATGGCTACACCTTC. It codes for CASSQESTGNYGYTF.

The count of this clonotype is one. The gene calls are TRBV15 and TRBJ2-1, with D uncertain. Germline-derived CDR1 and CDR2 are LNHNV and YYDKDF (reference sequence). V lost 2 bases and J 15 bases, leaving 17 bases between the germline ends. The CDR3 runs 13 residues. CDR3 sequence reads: CATSRPGTGITFF. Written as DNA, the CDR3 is TGTGCCACCAGCAGACCCGGAACGGGCATTACGTTCTTC. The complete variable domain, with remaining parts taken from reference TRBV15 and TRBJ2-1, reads DAMVIQNPRYQVTQFGKPVTLSCSQTLNHNVMYWYQQKSSQAPKLLFHYYDKDFNNEADTPDNFQSRRPNTSFCFLDIRSPGLGDTAMYLCATSRPGTGITFFGPGTRLTVL.

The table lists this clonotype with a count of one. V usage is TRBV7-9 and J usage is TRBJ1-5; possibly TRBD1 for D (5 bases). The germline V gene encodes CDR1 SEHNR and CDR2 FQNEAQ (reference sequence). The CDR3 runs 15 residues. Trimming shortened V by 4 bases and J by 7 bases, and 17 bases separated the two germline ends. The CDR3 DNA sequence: TGTGCCAGCAGCTGGGGGGATTCGGTAGTCCAGCCCCAGCATTTT. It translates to CASSWGDSVVQPQHF.

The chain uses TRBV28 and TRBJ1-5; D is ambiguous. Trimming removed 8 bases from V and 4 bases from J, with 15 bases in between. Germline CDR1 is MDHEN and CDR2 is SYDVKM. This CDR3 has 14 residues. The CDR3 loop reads CASYSWRVNQPQHF. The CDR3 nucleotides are TGTGCCAGCTATAGTTGGCGGGTGAATCAGCCCCAGCATTTT.

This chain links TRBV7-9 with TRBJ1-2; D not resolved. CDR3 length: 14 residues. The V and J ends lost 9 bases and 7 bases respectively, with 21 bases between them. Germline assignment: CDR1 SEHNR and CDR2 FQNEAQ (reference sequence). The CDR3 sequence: CASWGGSRNLGYTF. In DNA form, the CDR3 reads TGTGCCAGTTGGGGAGGTTCACGGAACCTTGGCTACACCTTC. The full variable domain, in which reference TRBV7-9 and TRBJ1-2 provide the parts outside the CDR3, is DTGVSQNPRHKITKRGQNVTFRCDPISEHNRLYWYRQTLGQGPEFLTYFQNEAQLEKSRLLSDRFSAERPKGSFSTLEIQRTEQGDSAMYLCASWGGSRNLGYTFGSGTRLTVV.

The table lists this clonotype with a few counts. The chain's CDR3 is CASSFPGQGLSTEAFF. The DNA for the CDR3 is TGCGCCAGCAGCTTCCCGGGACAGGGATTGAGCACTGAAGCTTTCTTT. The V and J genes are TRBV5-1 and TRBJ1-1; TRBD1 aligns across 9 bases. Germline assignment: CDR1 SGHRS and CDR2 YFSETQ. J lost 4 bases, V lost 2 bases, and 9 bases had no gene match. This CDR3 contains 16 residues.